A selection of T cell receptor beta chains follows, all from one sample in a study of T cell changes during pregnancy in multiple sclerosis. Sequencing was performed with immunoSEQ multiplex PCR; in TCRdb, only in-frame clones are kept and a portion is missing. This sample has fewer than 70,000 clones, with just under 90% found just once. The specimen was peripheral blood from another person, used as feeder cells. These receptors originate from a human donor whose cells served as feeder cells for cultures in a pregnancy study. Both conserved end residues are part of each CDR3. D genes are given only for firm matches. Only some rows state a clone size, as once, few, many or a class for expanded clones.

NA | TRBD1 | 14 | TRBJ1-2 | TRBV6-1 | CASSRTGRDYGYTF | TGTGCCAGCAGTAGGACAGGGCGGGACTATGGCTACACCTTC
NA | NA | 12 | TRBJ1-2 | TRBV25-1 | CASRAGGYGYTF | TGTGCCAGCAGGGCCGGGGGATATGGCTACACCTTC
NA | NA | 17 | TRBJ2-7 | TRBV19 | CASSMFGGGSGLNEQYF | TGTGCCAGTAGTATGTTCGGTGGGGGCTCAGGGCTGAACGAGCAGTACTTC
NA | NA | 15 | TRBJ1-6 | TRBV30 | CAWARGRGYNSPLHF | TGTGCCTGGGCCAGGGGAAGGGGGTATAATTCACCCCTCCACTTT
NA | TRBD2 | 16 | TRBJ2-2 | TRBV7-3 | CASSLIAGGGTGELFF | TGTGCCAGCAGCTTAATAGCGGGAGGTGGGACCGGGGAGCTGTTTTTT
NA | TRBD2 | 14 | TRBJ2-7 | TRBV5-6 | CASSWGLAGTEQYF | TGTGCCAGCAGCTGGGGACTAGCGGGAACCGAGCAGTACTTC
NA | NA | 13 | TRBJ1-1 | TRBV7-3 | CASSLVPDTEAFF | TGTGCCAGCAGCTTAGTACCGGACACTGAAGCTTTCTTT
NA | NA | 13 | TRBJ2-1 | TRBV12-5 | CASATGYSNEQFF | TGTGCTAGTGCCACAGGGTATAGCAATGAGCAGTTCTTC
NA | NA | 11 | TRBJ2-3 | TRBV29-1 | CSVERWDTQYF | TGCAGCGTTGAAAGATGGGATACGCAGTATTTT
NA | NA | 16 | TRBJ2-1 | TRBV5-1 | CASSPPKGSGGNEQFF | TGCGCCAGCAGCCCACCTAAGGGGTCGGGTGGGAATGAGCAGTTCTTC
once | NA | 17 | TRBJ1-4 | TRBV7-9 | CASSPTSGQARGEKLFF | TGTGCCAGCAGCCCGACCTCCGGCCAGGCAAGGGGTGAAAAACTGTTTTTT
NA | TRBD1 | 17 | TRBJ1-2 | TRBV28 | CASRTTDHRQGVGGYTF | TGTGCCAGCAGAACGACAGACCATAGACAGGGGGTAGGGGGCTACACCTTC
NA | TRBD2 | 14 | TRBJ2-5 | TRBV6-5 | CASSRSGREETQYF | TGTGCCAGCAGTCGTAGCGGGAGAGAAGAGACCCAGTACTTC
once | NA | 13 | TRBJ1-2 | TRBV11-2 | CASSPTENYGYTF | TGTGCCAGCAGCCCAACAGAAAACTATGGCTACACCTTC
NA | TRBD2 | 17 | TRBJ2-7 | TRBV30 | CAWTNRGRLAGEVEQYF | TGTGCCTGGACCAACAGGGGGCGACTAGCGGGAGAAGTCGAGCAGTACTTC
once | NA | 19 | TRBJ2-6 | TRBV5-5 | CASSLEGEVSVSGANVLTF | TGTGCCAGCAGCCTGGAGGGAGAGGTCAGTGTGTCTGGGGCCAACGTCCTGACTTTC
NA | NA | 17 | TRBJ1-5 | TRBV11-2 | CASSLGGGSSGNQPQHF | TGTGCCAGCAGCTTAGGGGGCGGTTCGTCCGGCAATCAGCCCCAGCATTTT
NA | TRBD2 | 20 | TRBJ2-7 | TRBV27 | CASSLSPWGGGGVSSYEQYF | TGTGCCAGCAGTCTCTCCCCATGGGGGGGAGGCGGTGTCAGCTCCTACGAGCAGTACTTC
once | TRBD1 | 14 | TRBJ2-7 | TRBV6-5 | CARTRTGGFSEQYF | TGTGCCAGAACCAGGACAGGGGGCTTCTCCGAGCAGTACTTC
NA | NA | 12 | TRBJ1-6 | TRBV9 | CASSGGGSPLHF | TGTGCCAGCAGCGGGGGAGGATCACCCCTCCACTTT
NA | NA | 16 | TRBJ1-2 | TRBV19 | CASSIWARGRDYGYTF | TGTGCCAGTAGTATTTGGGCCAGGGGAAGGGACTATGGCTACACCTTC
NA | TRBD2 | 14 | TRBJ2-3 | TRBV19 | CASSGTRFTDTQYF | TGTGCCAGTAGTGGGACTAGATTCACAGATACGCAGTATTTT
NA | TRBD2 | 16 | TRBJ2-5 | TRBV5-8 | CASSRTSGSSWETQYF | TGTGCCAGCAGCCGGACTAGCGGGAGTTCTTGGGAGACCCAGTACTTC
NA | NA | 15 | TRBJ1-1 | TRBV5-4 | CASSLSMDGNTEAFF | TGTGCCAGCAGCTTGTCTATGGACGGGAACACTGAAGCTTTCTTT
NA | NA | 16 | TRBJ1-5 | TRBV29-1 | CSVYQTTGGSNQPQHF | TGCAGCGTTTACCAAACGACAGGAGGAAGCAATCAGCCCCAGCATTTT
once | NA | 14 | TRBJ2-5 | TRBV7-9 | CASSYRVSGETQYF | TGTGCCAGCAGCTACAGGGTCTCGGGGGAGACCCAGTACTTC
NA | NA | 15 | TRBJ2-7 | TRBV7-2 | CASSLRGQTFYEQYF | TGTGCCAGCAGCTTGCGGGGACAGACTTTCTACGAGCAGTACTTC
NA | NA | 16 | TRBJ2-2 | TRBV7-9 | CASSLVGRGNTGELFF | TGTGCCAGCAGCTTAGTTGGCAGGGGGAACACCGGGGAGCTGTTTTTT
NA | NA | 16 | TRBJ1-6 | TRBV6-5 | CASSYGGGINNSPLHF | TGTGCCAGCAGTTACGGTGGGGGAATAAATAATTCACCCCTCCACTTT
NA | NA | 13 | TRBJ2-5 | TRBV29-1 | CSVGGSGQETQYF | TGCAGCGTTGGCGGAAGCGGCCAAGAGACCCAGTACTTC
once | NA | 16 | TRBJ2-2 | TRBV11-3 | CASSGRSGANTGELFF | TGTGCCAGCAGCGGAAGGTCAGGGGCGAACACCGGGGAGCTGTTTTTT
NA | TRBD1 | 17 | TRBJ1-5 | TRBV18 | CASSPPGTGGLNQPQHF | TGTGCCAGCTCACCACCCGGGACAGGGGGCCTCAATCAGCCCCAGCATTTT
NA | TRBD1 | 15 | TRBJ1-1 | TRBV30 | CAWSGTVNIYTEAFF | TGTGCCTGGAGCGGGACAGTAAATATATACACTGAAGCTTTCTTT
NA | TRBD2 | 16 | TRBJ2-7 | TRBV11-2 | CASSFSSGGTSYEQYF | TGTGCCAGCAGCTTTTCTAGCGGGGGGACCTCCTACGAGCAGTACTTC
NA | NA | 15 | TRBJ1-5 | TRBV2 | CASRPGSLGNQPQHF | TGTGCCAGCAGACCCGGGAGCCTGGGCAATCAGCCCCAGCATTTT
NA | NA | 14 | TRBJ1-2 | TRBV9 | CASSVAKQPYGYTF | TGTGCCAGCAGCGTAGCTAAACAGCCCTATGGCTACACCTTC
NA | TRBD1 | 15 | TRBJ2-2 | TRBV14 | CASSFRDRHTGELFF | TGTGCCAGCAGCTTCCGGGACAGACACACCGGGGAGCTGTTTTTT
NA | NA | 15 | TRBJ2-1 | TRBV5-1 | CASSFHRDSYNEQFF | TGCGCCAGCAGCTTTCACAGGGATTCCTACAATGAGCAGTTCTTC
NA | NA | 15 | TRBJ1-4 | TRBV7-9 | CASSTFRDPNEKLFF | TGTGCCAGCAGCACGTTTCGGGACCCAAATGAAAAACTGTTTTTT
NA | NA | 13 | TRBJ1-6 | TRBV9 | CASSVGGNSPLHF | TGTGCCAGCAGCGTAGGGGGAAATTCACCCCTCCACTTT
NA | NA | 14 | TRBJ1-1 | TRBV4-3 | CASSQGSVNTEAFF | TGCGCCAGCAGCCAAGGGTCAGTTAACACTGAAGCTTTCTTT
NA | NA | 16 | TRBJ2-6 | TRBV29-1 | CSASRRVSSGANVLTF | TGCAGCGCCTCTCGTAGGGTCAGCTCTGGGGCCAACGTCCTGACTTTC
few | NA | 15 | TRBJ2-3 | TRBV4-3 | CASSQDQRGSHTQYF | TGCGCCAGCAGCCAAGATCAGCGCGGATCGCATACGCAGTATTTT
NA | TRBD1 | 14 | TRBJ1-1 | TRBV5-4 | CASRRDRENTEAFF | TGTGCCAGCAGGCGGGACAGGGAGAACACTGAAGCTTTCTTT
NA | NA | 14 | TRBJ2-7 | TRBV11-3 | CASSLDGANSEQYF | TGTGCCAGCAGCTTAGATGGGGCTAATTCAGAGCAGTACTTC
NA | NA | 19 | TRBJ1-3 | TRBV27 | CASSLPSEPFGSSGNTIYF | TGTGCCAGCAGTTTACCTTCGGAGCCTTTCGGAAGCTCTGGAAACACCATATATTTT
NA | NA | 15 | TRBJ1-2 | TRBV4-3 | CASSPYRESHPGYTF | TGCGCCAGCAGCCCTTACAGGGAGAGTCATCCCGGGTACACCTTC
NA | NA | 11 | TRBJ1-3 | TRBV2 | CASDRGNTIYF | TGTGCCAGCGACCGGGGAAACACCATATATTTT
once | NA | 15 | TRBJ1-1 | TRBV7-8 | CASSLTSGPPTEAFF | TGTGCCAGCAGCTTAACTTCAGGGCCTCCTACTGAAGCTTTCTTT
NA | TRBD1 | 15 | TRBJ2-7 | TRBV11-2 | CASSYGQGVIREQYF | TGTGCCAGCAGTTATGGACAGGGGGTCATTCGGGAGCAGTACTTC
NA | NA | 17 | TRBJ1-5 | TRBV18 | CASSPVQGLLSNQPQHF | TGTGCCAGCTCACCAGTGCAGGGTCTACTTAGCAATCAGCCCCAGCATTTT
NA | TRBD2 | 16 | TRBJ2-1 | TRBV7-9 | CASSPRGGSAYNEQFF | TGTGCCAGCAGCCCCCGGGGAGGGAGCGCCTACAATGAGCAGTTCTTC
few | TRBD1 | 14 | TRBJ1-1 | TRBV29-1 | CSVLRDRGNTEAFF | TGCAGCGTCCTCCGGGACAGGGGCAACACTGAAGCTTTCTTT
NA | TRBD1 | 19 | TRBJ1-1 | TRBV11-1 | CASSLALWDRGLGYTEAFF | TGTGCCAGCAGCTTAGCGCTCTGGGACAGGGGGCTGGGTTACACTGAAGCTTTCTTT
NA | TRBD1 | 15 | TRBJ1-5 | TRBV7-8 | CASRGDRASNQPQHF | TGTGCCAGCAGGGGGGACAGGGCAAGCAATCAGCCCCAGCATTTT
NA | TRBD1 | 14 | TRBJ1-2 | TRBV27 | CASSSVTGGYGYTF | TGTGCCAGCAGTTCCGTGACAGGGGGTTATGGCTACACCTTC
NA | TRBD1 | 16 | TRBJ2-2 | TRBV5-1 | CASSSKQGSYTGELFF | TGCGCCAGCAGCTCGAAACAGGGGTCATACACCGGGGAGCTGTTTTTT
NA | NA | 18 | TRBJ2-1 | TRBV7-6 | CASSRGWAARASYNEQFF | TGTGCCAGCAGCCGGGGGTGGGCCGCCCGGGCATCCTACAATGAGCAGTTCTTC
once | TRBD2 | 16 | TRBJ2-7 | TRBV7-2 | CASSLVVAGAAGEQYF | TGTGCCAGCAGCTTAGTTGTAGCGGGGGCGGCGGGAGAGCAGTACTTC